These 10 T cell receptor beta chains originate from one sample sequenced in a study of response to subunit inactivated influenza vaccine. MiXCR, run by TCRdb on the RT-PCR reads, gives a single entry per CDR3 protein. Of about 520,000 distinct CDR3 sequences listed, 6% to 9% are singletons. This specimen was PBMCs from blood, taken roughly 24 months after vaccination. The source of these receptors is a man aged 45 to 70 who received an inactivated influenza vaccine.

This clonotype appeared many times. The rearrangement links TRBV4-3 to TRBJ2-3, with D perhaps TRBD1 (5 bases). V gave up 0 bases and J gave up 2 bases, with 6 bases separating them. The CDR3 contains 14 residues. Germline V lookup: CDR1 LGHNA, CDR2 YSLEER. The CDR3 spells CASSQEDNTDTQYF. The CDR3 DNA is TGCGCCAGCAGCCAAGAGGACAACACAGATACGCAGTATTTT.

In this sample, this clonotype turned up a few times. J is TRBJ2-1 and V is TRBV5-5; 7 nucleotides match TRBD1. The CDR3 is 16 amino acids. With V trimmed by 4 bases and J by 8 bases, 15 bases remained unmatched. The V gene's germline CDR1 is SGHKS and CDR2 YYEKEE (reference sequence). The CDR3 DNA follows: TGTGCCAGCAGCCAAGGGACAGCGGCCCCTAATTATGAGCAGTTCTTC. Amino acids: CASSQGTAAPNYEQFF.

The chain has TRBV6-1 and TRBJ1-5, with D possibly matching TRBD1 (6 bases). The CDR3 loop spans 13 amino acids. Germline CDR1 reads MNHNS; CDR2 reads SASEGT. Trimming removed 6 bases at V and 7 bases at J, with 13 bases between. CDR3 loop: CASSTGQLQPQHF. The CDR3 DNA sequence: TGTGCCAGCAGCACCGGACAGCTCCAGCCCCAGCATTTT.

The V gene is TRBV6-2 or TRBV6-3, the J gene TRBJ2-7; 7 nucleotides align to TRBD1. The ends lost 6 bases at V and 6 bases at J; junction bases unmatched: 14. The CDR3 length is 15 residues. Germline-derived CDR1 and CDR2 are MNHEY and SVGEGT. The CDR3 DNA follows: TGTGCCAGCAGCTACCTCAGGACAGGTAGTAGCGAGCAGTACTTC. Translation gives CASSYLRTGSSEQYF.

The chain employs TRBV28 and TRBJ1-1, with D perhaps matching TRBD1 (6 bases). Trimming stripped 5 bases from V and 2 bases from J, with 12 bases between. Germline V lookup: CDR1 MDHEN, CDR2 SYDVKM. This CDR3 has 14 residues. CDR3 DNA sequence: TGTGCCAGCAGTGGCGGGACATCCAACACTGAAGCTTTCTTT. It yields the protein CASSGGTSNTEAFF.

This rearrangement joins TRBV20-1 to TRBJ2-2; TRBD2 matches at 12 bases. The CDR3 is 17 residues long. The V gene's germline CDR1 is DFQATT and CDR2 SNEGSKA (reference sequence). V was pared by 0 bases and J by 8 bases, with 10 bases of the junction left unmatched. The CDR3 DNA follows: TGCAGTGCTAGAGATGGATGGACTAGCGGGGCCAGGGGGGAGCTGTTTTTT. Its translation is CSARDGWTSGARGELFF.

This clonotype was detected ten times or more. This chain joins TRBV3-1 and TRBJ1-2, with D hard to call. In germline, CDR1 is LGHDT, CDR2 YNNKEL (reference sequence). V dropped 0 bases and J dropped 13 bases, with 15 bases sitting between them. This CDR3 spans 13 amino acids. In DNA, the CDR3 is TGTGCCAGCAGCCAAGATCGGGGTAAAACCCCCACCTTC. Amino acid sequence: CASSQDRGKTPTF.

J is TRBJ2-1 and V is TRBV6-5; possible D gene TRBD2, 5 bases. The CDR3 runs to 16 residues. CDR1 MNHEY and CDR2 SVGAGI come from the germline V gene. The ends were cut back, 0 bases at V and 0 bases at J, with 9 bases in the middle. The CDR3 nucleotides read TGTGCCAGCAGTTACTCGAGCGGTCTCTCCTACAATGAGCAGTTCTTC. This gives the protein CASSYSSGLSYNEQFF.

DNA of the CDR3: TGTGCCAGCAGCTTATTTAGCGGGATCGGTAATGAGCAGTTCTTC. Its translation: CASSLFSGIGNEQFF. The chain has TRBV7-3 and TRBJ2-1; 8 bases are a match to TRBD2. Germline V CDR1 and CDR2: SGHTA, FQGTGA. V was clipped by 2 bases and J by 7 bases; unmatched bases: 7. The CDR3 has 15 residues.

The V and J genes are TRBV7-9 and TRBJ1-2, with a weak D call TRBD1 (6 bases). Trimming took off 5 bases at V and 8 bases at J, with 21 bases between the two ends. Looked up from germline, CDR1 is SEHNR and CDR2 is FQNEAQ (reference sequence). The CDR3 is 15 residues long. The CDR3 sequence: CASSNNQQGFSGYTF. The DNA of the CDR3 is TGTGCCAGCAGCAATAACCAACAGGGCTTTTCAGGCTACACCTTC.